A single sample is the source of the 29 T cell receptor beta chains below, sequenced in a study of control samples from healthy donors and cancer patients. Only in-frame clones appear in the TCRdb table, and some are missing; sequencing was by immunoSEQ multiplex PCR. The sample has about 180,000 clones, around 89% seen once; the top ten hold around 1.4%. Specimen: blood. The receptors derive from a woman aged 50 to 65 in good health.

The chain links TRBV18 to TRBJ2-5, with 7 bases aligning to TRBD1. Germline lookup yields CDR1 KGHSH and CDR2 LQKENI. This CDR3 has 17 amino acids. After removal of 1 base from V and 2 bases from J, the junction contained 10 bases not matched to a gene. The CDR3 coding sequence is TGTGCCAGCTCACCACTTGGGGGACAGAAGAAACAAGAGACCCAGTACTTC. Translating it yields CASSPLGGQKKQETQYF.

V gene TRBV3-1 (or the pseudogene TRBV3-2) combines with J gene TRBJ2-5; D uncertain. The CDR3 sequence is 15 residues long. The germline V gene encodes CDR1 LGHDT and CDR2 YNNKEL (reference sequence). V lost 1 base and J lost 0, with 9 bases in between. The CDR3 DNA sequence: TGTGCCAGCAGCCAAGTTAACGGAAACCAAGAGACCCAGTACTTC. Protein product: CASSQVNGNQETQYF.

The CDR3 region has the DNA TGTGCCAGCAGCTTAGCTTCCCTTTCCCTTTATGGCTACACCTTC. It encodes CASSLASLSLYGYTF. V and J are TRBV7-9 and TRBJ1-2; D is unclear. The CDR3 totals 15 residues. Germline V gene data show CDR1 as SEHNR and CDR2 as FQNEAQ (reference sequence). The V end lost 0 bases, the J end lost 5 bases, and 13 bases lay between the germline ends.

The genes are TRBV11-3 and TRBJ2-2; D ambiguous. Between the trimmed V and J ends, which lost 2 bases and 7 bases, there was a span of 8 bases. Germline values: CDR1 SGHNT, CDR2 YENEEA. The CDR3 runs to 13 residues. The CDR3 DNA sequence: TGTGCCAGCAGCTTACGACTTGGCGGGGAGCTGTTTTTT. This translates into CASSLRLGGELFF.

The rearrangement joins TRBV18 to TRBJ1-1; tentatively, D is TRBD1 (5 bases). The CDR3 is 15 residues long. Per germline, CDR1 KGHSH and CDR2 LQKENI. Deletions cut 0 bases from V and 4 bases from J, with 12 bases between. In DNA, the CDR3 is TGTGCCAGCTCACCACCGGGGCGGTGGACCACTGAAGCTTTCTTT. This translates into CASSPPGRWTTEAFF.

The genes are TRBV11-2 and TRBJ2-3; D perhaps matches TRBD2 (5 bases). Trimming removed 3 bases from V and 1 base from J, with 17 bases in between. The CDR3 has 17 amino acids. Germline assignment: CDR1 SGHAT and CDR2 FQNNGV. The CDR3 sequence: CASSFTSWGAGTDTQYF. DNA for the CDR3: TGTGCCAGCAGCTTCACTAGTTGGGGAGCGGGCACAGATACGCAGTATTTT.

The CDR3 DNA sequence: TGCGCCAGCAGCCTAGCGGGGGGTACAGGGGCCCAGCATTTT. Its protein is CASSLAGGTGAQHF. This chain connects TRBV4-1 to TRBJ1-5, with 7 positions matching TRBD1. This CDR3 has 14 residues. The junction had 11 bases not matched to a gene; V was cut back by 4 bases and J by 11 bases. The germline CDR1 and CDR2 sequences are MGHRA and YSYEKL.

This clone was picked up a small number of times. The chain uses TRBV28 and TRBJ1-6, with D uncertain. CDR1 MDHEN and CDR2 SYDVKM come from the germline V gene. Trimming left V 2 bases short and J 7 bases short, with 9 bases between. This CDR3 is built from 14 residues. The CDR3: CASSLPVRNSPLHF. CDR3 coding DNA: TGTGCCAGCAGTTTACCCGTCCGGAATTCACCCCTCCACTTT.

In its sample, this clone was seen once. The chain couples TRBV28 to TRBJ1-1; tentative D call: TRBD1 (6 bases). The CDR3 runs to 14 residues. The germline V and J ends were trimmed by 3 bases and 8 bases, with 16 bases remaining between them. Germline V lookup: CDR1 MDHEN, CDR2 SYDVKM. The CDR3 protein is CASSLPIRGQEAFF. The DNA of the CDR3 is TGTGCCAGCAGTTTGCCTATCCGGGGGCAGGAAGCTTTCTTT.

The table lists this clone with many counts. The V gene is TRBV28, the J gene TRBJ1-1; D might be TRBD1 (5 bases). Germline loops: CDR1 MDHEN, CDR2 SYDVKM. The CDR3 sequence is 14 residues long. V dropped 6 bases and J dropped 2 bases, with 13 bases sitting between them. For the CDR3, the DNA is TGTGCCAGCAGACCCAGACAGCTAAACACTGAAGCTTTCTTT. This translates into CASRPRQLNTEAFF.

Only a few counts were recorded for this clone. CDR3 coding DNA: TGTGCCAGCAGCTTGGTAGGCAGAGACTATTCACCCCTCCACTTT. The encoded protein is CASSLVGRDYSPLHF. This chain links TRBV5-4 with TRBJ1-6; D is unresolved. Germline V gives CDR1 SGHNT, CDR2 YYREEE (reference sequence). V was pared by 0 bases and J by 8 bases, with 12 bases between. The CDR3 is 15 residues long.

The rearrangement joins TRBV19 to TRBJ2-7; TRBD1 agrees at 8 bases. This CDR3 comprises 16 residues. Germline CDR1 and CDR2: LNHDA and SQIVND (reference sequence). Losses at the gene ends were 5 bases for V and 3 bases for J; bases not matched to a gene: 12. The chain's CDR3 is CASSWTGPTGLYEQYF. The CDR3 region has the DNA TGTGCCAGTAGTTGGACAGGGCCGACGGGCCTCTACGAGCAGTACTTC.

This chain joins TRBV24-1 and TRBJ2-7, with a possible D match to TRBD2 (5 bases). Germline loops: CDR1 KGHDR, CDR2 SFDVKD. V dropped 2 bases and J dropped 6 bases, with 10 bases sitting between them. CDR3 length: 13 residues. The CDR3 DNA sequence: TGTGCCACCAGTGATTCTACGGGGAGCGAGCAGTACTTC. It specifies CATSDSTGSEQYF.

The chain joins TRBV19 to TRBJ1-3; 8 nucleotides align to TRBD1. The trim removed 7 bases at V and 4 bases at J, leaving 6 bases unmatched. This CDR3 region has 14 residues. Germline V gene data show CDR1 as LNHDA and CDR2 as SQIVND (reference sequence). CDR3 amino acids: CASISGGAGNTIYF. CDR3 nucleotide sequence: TGTGCCAGTATTTCAGGGGGCGCCGGAAACACCATATATTTT. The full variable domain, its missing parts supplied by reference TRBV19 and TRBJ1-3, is DGGITQSPKYLFRKEGQNVTLSCEQNLNHDAMYWYRQDPGQGLRLIYYSQIVNDFQKGDIAEGYSVSREKKESFPLTVTSAQKNPTAFYLCASISGGAGNTIYFGEGSWLTVV.

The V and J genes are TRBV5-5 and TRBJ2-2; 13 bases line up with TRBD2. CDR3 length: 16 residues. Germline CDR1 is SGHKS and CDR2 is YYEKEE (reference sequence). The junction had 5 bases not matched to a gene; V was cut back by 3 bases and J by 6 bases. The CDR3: CASSWTSGRTAGELFF. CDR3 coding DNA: TGTGCCAGCAGCTGGACTAGCGGGAGAACGGCCGGGGAGCTGTTTTTT.

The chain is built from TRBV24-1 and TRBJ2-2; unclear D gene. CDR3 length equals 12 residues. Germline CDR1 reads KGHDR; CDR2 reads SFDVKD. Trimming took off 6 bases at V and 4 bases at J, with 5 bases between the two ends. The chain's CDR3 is CATSLGTGELFF. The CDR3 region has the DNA TGTGCCACCAGTCTCGGCACCGGGGAGCTGTTTTTT.

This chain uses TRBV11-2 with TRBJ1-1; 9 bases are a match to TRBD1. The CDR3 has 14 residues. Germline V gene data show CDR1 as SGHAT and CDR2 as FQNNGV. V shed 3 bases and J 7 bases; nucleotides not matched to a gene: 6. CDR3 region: CASSFYRGPNEAFF. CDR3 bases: TGTGCCAGCAGCTTCTACAGGGGGCCGAATGAAGCTTTCTTT.

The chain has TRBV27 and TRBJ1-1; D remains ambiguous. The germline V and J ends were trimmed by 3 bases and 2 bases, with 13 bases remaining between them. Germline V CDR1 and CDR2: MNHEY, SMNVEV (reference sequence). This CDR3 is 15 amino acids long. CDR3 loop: CASSFILGFNTEAFF. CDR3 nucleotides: TGTGCCAGCAGTTTTATTTTAGGGTTCAACACTGAAGCTTTCTTT.

CDR3 protein: CASRPWGGGTDTQYF. DNA of the CDR3: TGCGCCAGCAGGCCTTGGGGCGGGGGAACAGATACGCAGTATTTT. The chain joins TRBV5-1 to TRBJ2-3; TRBD2 agrees at 7 bases. V was clipped by 5 bases and J by 3 bases; unmatched bases: 9. CDR3 size: 15 residues. Looked up from germline, CDR1 is SGHRS and CDR2 is YFSETQ.

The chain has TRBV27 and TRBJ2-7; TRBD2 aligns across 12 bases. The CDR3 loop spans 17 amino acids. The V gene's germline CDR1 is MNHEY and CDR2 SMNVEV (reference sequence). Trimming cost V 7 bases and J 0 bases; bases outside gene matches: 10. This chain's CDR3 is CASTRLAGAPSSYEQYF. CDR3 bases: TGTGCCAGCACTCGACTAGCGGGGGCCCCGAGCTCCTACGAGCAGTACTTC.

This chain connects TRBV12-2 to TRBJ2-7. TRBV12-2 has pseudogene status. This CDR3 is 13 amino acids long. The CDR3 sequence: CASGGIGAYEQYF. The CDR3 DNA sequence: TGTGCAAGTGGGGGAATTGGGGCGTACGAGCAGTACTTC.

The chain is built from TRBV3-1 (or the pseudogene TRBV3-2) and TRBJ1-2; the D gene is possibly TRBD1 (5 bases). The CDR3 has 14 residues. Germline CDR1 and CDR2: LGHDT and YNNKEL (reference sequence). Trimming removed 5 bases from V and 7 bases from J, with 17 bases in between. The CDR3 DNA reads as TGTGCCAGCAGCGAACCACTAGCAGGGAGTGGCTACACCTTC. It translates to CASSEPLAGSGYTF.

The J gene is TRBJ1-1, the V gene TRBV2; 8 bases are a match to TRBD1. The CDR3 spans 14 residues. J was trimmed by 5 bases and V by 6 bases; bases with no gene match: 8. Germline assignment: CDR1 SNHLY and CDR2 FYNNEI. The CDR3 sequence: CASRLGQGRTEAFF. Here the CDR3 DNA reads TGTGCCAGCAGACTAGGACAGGGTAGAACTGAAGCTTTCTTT.

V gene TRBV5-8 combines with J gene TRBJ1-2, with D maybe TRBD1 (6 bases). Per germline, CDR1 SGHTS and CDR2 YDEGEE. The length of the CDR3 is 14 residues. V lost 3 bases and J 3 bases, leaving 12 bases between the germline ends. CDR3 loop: CASSYTGADYGYTF. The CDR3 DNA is TGTGCCAGCAGCTACACGGGGGCCGACTATGGCTACACCTTC.

The CDR3 DNA reads as TGCGCCAGCAGCCCCCAGGGACTAGCGGGGTTTGCCTACGAGCAGTACTTC. It encodes CASSPQGLAGFAYEQYF. The chain employs TRBV4-1 and TRBJ2-7; 13 bases agree with TRBD2. Germline trimming cut 4 bases from V and 2 bases from J; bases unmatched to any gene: 8. Germline V CDR1 and CDR2: MGHRA, YSYEKL. The CDR3 consists of 17 residues.

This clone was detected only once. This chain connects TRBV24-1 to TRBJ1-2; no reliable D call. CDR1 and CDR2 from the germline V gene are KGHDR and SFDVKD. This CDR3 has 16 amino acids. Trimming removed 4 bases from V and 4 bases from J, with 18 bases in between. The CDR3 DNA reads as TGTGCCACCAGTGACGGTCCCTGGCTTGAGGGCTATGGCTACACCTTC. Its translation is CATSDGPWLEGYGYTF.

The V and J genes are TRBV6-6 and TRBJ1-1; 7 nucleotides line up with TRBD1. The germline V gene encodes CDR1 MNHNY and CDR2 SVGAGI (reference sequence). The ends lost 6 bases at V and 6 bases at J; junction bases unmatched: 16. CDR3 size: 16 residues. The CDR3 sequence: CASRNTGANIKAEAFF. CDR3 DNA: TGTGCCAGCAGGAACACAGGGGCGAATATTAAGGCTGAAGCTTTCTTT.

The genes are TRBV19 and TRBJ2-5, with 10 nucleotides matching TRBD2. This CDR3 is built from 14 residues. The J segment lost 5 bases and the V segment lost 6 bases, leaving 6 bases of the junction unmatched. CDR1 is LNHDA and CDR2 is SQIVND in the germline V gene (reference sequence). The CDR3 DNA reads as TGTGCCAGTAGCGGGACTAGCGCTGGGGAGACCCAGTACTTC. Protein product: CASSGTSAGETQYF.

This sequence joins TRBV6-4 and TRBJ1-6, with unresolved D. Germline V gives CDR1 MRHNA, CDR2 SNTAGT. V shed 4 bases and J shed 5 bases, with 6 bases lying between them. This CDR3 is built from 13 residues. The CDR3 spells CASSVSDNSPLHF. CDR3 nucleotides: TGTGCCAGCAGTGTTTCCGATAATTCACCCCTCCACTTT.